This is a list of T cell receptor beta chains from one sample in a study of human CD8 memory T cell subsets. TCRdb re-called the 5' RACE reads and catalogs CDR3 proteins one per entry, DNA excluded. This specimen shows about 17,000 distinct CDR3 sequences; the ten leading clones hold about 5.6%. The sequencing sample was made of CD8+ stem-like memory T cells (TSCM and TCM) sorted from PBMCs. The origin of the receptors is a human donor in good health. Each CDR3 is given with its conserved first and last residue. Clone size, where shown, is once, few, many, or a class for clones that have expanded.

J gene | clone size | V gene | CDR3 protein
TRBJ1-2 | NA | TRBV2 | CASITQLNYGYTF
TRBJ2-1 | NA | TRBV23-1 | CASSQSEFGSYNEQFF
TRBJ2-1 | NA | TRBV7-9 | CASSFGEQGREFF
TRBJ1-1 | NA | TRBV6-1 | CASSEWTGQAFF
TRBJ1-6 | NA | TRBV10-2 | CASSESYNSPLHF
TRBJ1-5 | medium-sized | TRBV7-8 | CASSLRDRADQPQHF
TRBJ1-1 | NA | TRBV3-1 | CASSRGAGTEAFF
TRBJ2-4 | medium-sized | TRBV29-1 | CSGESKNIQYF
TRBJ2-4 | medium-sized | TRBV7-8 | CASSPNSRGLAKNIQYF
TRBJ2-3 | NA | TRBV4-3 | CASSQNAGGSDTQYF
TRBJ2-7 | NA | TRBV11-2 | CASSLTPQGAYEQYF
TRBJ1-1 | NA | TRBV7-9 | CASSLAQTNTEAFF
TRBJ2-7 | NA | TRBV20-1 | CSARDVSGTYEQYF
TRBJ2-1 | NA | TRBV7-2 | CASSLAAGESREQFF
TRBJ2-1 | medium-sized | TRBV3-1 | CASSQQGIEQFF
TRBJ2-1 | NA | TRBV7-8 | CASTRGQGSTYSYNEQFF